This record looks at one TCR beta chain sequence and its context. Its antigen remains unidentified. Base qualities are not provided; no much larger clone lies one nucleotide away. In the germline V gene, CDR1 corresponds to SGHRS and CDR2 to YFSETQ. Clipping removes 5 bases from V and 0 bases from J, with 3 as the unmatched junction base count. The CDR3 holds 15 amino acids from the cysteine to the phenylalanine. Of all the DNA, just the CDR3 is kept, 45 bases in frame from base 1. These data are taken from a study of T-cell memory formation after mild COVID-19 (TCRdb year 2021). The study in broad terms: TCR sequence clusters from the two donors were found to be largely donor specific. In a couple of donors, T-cell clones that expanded and contracted after mild COVID-19 were followed by sequencing TCRalpha and TCRbeta repertoires longitudinally. Two young, previously healthy adult volunteers made up the cohort, one male and one female. Results the study describes overall, beyond this receptor: The second-wave clones that peaked on day 37 were not confirmed to be SARS-CoV-2 specific. Contracting CD4+ clones turned up mainly in the CM and EM memory subsets, whereas EMRA was where CD8+ clones were enriched. Only a couple of mild cases were covered by the study, and larger cohorts that include severe cases with pre-infection samples were considered necessary. Some responding clones were detected in pre-infection memory, suggesting pre-existing cross-reactive memory T cells joined the SARS-CoV-2 response. From day 15 to 85, contracting clones showed balanced CD4/CD8 phenotypes, whereas a second wave of clones that expanded from day 15 to 37 leaned towards CD4+.

Ficoll-Paque density gradient centrifugation was the method used to isolate PBMCs. The sequencer was an Illumina NovaSeq 6000. TCRalpha and TCRbeta cDNA libraries were constructed by 5'RACE with constant-segment primers, with sample barcodes and unique molecular identifiers being introduced. Trizol reagent was used to extract RNA from every sample. Amplification of the libraries took two PCR steps, and the second step added a second sample barcode plus Illumina TruSeq adapters. Libraries were sequenced on an Illumina NovaSeq with 2 x 150 bp paired-end reads. The original pipeline was this. Demultiplexing of reads and collapsing into UMI-guided consensus sequences were performed with migec v1.2.7. Using mixcr v2.1.11, UMI consensuses were aligned to TRA and TRB V and J templates and then assembled into clonotypes. A clonotype was counted as expanded or contracted only when both edgeR and NoisET called the clonotype significant, with the noise models trained on biological replicates. For edgeR calls, the thresholds were a false discovery rate-adjusted p below 0.01 and a log2 fold-change of 1. As an exploratory analysis of dynamics, PCA with hierarchical clustering was applied to max-normalized trajectories of the 1000 most abundant clonotypes. Separately sequenced CD4+ and CD8+ repertoires were used to assign a CD4 or CD8 phenotype to each responding clone. Using fastp trimming at Q25 and MiXCR clonotype assembly, TCRdb reanalyzed the public sequencing data and kept in-frame beta chains. Under each unique CDR3 protein, matching rows form one entry showing the most common genes and DNA. TCRdb, not the authors, supplied the V and J calls. The sample table holds some 270,000 distinct CDR3 sequences, of which approximately 15% were seen once. The leading ten clones occupy around 2.2% of the sample.

The TCR sequence derives from an adult woman who had mild COVID-19 (a few samples of this study predate the infection). The sample titles of this study are shuffled in the database, so cell type and time point are left out; the donor was told from shared clones. Sequencing input: PBMCs or a T cell subset sorted from them (not recorded which). The chain is encoded by TRBV5-1 joined to TRBJ2-2, and TRBD1 aligns with 8 junction nucleotides. CDR3 protein: CASRQGQANTGELFF. In nucleotides, the sequence is TGCGCCAGCAGACAGGGACAGGCGAACACCGGGGAGCTGTTTTTT.